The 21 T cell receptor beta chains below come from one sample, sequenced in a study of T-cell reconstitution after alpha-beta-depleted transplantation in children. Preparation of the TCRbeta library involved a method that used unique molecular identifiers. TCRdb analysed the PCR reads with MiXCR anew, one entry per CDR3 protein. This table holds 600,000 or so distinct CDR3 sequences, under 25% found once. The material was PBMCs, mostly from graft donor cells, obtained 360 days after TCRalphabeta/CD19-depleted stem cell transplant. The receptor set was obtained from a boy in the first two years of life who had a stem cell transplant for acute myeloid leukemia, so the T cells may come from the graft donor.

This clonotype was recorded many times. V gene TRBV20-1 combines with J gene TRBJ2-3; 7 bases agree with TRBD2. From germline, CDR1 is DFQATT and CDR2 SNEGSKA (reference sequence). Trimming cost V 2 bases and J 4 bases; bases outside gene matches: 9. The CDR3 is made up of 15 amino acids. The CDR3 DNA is TGCAGTGCTAGACCAAGGACTAGAAGTGCAGATACGCAGTATTTT. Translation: CSARPRTRSADTQYF.

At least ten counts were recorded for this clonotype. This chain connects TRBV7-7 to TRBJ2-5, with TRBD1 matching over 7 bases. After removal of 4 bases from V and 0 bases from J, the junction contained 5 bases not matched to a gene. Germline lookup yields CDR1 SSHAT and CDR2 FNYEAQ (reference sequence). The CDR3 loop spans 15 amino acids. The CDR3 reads CASSSQTGHQETQYF. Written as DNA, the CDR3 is TGTGCCAGCAGCTCGCAGACAGGGCACCAAGAGACCCAGTACTTC.

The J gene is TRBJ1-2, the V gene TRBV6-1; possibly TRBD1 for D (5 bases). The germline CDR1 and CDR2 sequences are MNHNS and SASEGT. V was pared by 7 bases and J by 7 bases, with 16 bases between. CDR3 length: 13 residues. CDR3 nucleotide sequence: TGTGCCAGCAAAGTTCCAGGGTTGGCTGGCTACACCTTC. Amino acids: CASKVPGLAGYTF.

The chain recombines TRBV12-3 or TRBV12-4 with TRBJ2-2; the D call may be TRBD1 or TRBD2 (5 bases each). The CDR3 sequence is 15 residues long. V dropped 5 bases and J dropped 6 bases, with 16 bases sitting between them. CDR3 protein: CASSPSGLRPGELFF. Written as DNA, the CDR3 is TGTGCCAGCAGTCCGTCGGGGCTCCGTCCCGGGGAGCTGTTTTTT.

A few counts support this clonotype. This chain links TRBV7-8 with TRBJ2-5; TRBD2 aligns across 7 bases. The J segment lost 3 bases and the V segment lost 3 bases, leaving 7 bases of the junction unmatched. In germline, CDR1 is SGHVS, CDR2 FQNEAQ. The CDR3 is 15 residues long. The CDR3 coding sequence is TGTGCCAGCAGCTTCCGCACTAGCGCCGAAGAGACCCAGTACTTC. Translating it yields CASSFRTSAEETQYF.

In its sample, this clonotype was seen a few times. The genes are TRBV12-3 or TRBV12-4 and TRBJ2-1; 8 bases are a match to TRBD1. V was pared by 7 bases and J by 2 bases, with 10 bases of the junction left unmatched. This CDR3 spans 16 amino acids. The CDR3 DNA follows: TGTGCCAGCACCCCGTTTGGCAGGGGGCCCTACAATGAGCAGTTCTTC. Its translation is CASTPFGRGPYNEQFF.

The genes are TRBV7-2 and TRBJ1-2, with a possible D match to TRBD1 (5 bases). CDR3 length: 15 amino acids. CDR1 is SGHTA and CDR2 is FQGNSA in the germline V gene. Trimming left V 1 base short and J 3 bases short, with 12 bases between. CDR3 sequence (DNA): TGTGCCAGCAGCTTAGTTCCGCGGACACACTATGGCTACACCTTC. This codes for CASSLVPRTHYGYTF.

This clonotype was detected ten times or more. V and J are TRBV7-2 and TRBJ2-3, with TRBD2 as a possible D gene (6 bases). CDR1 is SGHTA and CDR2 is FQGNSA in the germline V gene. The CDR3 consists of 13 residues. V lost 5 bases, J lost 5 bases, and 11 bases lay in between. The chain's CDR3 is CASSLRRGDTQYF. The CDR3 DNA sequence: TGTGCCAGCAGCCTGAGGCGGGGAGATACGCAGTATTTT.

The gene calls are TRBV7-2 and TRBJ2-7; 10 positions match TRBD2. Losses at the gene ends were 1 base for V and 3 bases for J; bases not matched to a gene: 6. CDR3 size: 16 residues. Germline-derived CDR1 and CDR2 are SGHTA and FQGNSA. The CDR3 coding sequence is TGTGCCAGCAGCTTAGTGAGCGGGGGGGGCCTCTACGAGCAGTACTTC. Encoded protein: CASSLVSGGGLYEQYF.

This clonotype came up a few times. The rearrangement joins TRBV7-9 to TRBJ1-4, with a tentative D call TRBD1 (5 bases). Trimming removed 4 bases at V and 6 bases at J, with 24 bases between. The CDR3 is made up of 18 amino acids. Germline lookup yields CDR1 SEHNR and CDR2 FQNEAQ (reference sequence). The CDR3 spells CASSSRTRAREGHEKLFF. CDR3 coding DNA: TGTGCCAGCAGCTCCCGGACGCGTGCCAGGGAAGGTCATGAAAAACTGTTTTTT.

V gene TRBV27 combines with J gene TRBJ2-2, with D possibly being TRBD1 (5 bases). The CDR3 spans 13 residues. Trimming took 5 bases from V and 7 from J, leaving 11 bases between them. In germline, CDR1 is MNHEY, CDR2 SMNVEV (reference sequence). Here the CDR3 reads CASSPPGYGELFF. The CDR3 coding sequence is TGTGCCAGCAGTCCACCAGGGTACGGGGAGCTGTTTTTT.

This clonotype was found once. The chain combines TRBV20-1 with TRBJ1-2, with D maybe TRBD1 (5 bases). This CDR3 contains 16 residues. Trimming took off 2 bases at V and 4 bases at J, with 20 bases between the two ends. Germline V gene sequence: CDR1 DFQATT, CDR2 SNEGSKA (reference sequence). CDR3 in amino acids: CSARSGRDLILYGYTF. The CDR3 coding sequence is TGCAGTGCTAGATCGGGCCGGGACCTAATTCTCTATGGCTACACCTTC.

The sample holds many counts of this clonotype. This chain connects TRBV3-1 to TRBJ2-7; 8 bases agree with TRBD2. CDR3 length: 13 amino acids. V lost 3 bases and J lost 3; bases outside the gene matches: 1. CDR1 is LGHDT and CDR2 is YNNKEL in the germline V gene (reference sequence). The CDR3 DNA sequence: TGTGCCAGCAGCCAGGGGACTAGCTACGAGCAGTACGTC. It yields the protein CASSQGTSYEQYV.

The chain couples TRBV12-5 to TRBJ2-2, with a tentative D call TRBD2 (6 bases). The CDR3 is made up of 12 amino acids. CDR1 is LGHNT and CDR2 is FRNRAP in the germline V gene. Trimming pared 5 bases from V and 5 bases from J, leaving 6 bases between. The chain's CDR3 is CASGRETGELFF. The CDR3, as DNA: TGTGCTAGTGGTCGGGAGACCGGGGAGCTGTTTTTT.

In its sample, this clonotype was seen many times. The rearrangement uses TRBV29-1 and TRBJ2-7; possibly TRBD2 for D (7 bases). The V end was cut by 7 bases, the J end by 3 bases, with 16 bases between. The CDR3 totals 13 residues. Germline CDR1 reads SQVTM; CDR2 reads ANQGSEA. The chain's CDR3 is CSAEGGSLYEQYF. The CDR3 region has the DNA TGCAGCGCTGAGGGGGGGTCGCTCTACGAGCAGTACTTC.

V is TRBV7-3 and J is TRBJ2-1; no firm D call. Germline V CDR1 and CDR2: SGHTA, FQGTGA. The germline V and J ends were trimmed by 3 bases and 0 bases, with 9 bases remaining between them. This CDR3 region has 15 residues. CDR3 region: CASSFDPSSYNEQFF. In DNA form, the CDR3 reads TGTGCCAGCAGCTTTGACCCAAGCTCCTACAATGAGCAGTTCTTC. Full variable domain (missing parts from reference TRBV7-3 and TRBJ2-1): GAGVSQTPSNKVTEKGKYVELRCDPISGHTALYWYRQSLGQGPEFLIYFQGTGAADDSGLPNDRFFAVRPEGSVSTLKIQRTERGDSAVYLCASSFDPSSYNEQFFGPGTRLTVL.

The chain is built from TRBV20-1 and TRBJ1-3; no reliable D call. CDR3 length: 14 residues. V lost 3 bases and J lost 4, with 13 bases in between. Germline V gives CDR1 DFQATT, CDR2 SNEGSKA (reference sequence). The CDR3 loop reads CSASRVGVGNTIYF. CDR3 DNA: TGCAGTGCTAGTCGGGTTGGGGTAGGAAACACCATATATTTT.

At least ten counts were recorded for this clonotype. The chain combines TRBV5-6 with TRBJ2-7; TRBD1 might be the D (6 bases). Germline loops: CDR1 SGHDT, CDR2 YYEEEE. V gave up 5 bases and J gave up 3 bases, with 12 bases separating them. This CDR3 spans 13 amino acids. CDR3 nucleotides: TGTGCCAGCAGTCAACCAGGGGACTACGAGCAGTACGTC. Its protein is CASSQPGDYEQYV.

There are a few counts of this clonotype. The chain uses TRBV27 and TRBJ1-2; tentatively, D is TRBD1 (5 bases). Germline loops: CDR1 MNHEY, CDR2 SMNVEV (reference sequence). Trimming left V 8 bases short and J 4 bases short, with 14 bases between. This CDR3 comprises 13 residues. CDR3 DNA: TGTGCCAGCGGCCACGGGAGGGGCTATGGCTACACCTTC. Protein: CASGHGRGYGYTF.

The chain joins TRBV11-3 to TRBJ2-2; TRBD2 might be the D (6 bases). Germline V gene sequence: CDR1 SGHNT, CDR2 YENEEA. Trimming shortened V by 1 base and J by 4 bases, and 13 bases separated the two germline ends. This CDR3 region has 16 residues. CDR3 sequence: CASSLGDGGSTGELFF. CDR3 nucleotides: TGTGCCAGCAGCTTAGGGGACGGAGGGAGCACCGGGGAGCTGTTTTTT.

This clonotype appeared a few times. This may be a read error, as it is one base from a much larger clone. The CDR3 protein is CASSLIPYNEQFF. In nucleotides, the CDR3 is TGTGCCAGCAGCTTAATCCCCTACAATGAGCAGTTCTTC. The chain uses TRBV7-3 and TRBJ2-1, with D hard to call. CDR1 is SGHTA, CDR2 FQGTGA, per germline. V lost 1 base, J lost 2 bases, and 3 bases lay in between. The CDR3 is 13 residues long.